This T cell receptor (beta chain) was recovered during a study of blood T cell repertoires in COVID-19. Across the study: The analysed material was cDNA or gDNA that came from T cells, B-cell-depleted T cells, or PBMCs.

V was pared by 5 bases and J by 4 bases, with 4 bases of the junction left unmatched. The V gene's germline CDR1 is SGHTA and CDR2 FQGTGA. This CDR3 comprises 13 residues. Original processing methods: Estimation of nucleated cell counts relied on the amplification of reference gene primers. The data were produced by immunoSEQ multiplex PCR, yet TCRdb's version contains in-frame clones alone and is incomplete. V and J calls and clone size are given by that table; D and trimming were obtained from the DNA. The sample lists 200,000 to 250,000 clones; 70% to 90% were seen once. Sample: peripheral blood. V gene TRBV7-3 combines with J gene TRBJ2-5; 7 bases agree with TRBD2. The TCR originated in a woman between 50 and 59 years old with active or convalescent COVID-19. The CDR3 DNA follows: TGTGCCAGCAGCCGACTAGCTGCAGAGACCCAGTACTTC. Its protein product is CASSRLAAETQYF.